A selection of T cell receptor beta chains follows, all from one sample in a study of T cells in Graves' hyperthyroidism and ophthalmopathy. TCRdb reanalysed the multiplex PCR reads using MiXCR and keeps one entry per CDR3 protein. The sample shows approximately 600,000 distinct CDR3 sequences, around 20% of them seen only once. The material sequenced was blood. The receptors were sampled from a man aged 25 to 40 with Graves' ophthalmopathy. CDR3s include the opening cysteine and the closing phenylalanine or tryptophan. Clone size appears in some rows only: once, few, many, or a class for an expanded clone.

v_call clone_size cdr3_aa
TRBV28 few CASSVSVRASNSPLHF
TRBV10-2 few CASCRDRAREPLHF
TRBV5-1 - CASSVRLAGGTDTQYF
TRBV30 many CAWRAPLSNQPQHF
TRBV12-3/TRBV12-4 many CASSFGLADGTDTQYF
TRBV24-1 - CATSGSPSGRASTDTQYF
TRBV15 many CATSRVERESTDTQYF
TRBV27 few CASSPGAGGPNTQYF
TRBV29-1 - CSVREIGTDTQYF
TRBV28 few CASSGGTGGFNQPQHF
TRBV7-9 - CASSLEIRDTQYF
TRBV5-1 - CASSLRAGGPSSTDTQYF